Below are 18 T cell receptor beta chains sequenced from a single sample in a study of CD8 T cell repertoires and HIV-1 epitope variants. TCRdb's table, derived via immunoSEQ multiplex PCR, lists solely in-frame clones and lacks some. The repertoire holds roughly 5,200 clones, with 55% to 80% as singletons. Their antigen targets remain unknown. Sequenced material: cultured CD8+ T cells derived from PBMCs. All receptors derive from a male donor with HIV.

This sequence joins TRBV5-1 and TRBJ2-1; 15 nucleotides agree with TRBD2. The CDR3 covers 18 residues. V lost 6 bases to trimming and J lost 6 bases; unmatched junction nucleotides: 13. The V gene's germline CDR1 is SGHRS and CDR2 YFSETQ. As DNA, the CDR3 is TGCGCCAGCAACCTCGGACTAGCGGGAGGGCCGGGGATCAATGAGCAGTTCTTC. Translating it yields CASNLGLAGGPGINEQFF.

The sample holds a few counts of this clone. The genes are TRBV4-1 and TRBJ2-7; D perhaps matches TRBD2 (5 bases). The length of the CDR3 is 13 residues. Per the germline V gene, CDR1 is MGHRA and CDR2 is YSYEKL. Between the trimmed V and J ends, which lost 4 bases and 2 bases, there was a span of 9 bases. This chain's CDR3 is CASSPGKTYEQYF. The CDR3 nucleotides read TGCGCCAGCAGCCCCGGGAAAACCTACGAGCAGTACTTC.

The chain has TRBV2 and TRBJ2-5, with D tentatively TRBD1 or TRBD2 (5 bases each). The J call may be faulty, since TRBJ2-7 better matches the DNA end. Germline V lookup: CDR1 SNHLY, CDR2 FYNNEI. The CDR3 spans 13 residues. In DNA form, the CDR3 reads TGTGCCAGCAGTGATCTGGGACCCTACGAGCAGTACTTC. The encoded protein is CASSDLGPYEQYF.

This rearrangement joins TRBV6-5 to TRBJ2-1; 7 nucleotides align to TRBD1. The CDR3 length is 14 residues. J was trimmed by 7 bases and V by 2 bases; bases with no gene match: 5. Germline V gene data show CDR1 as MNHEY and CDR2 as SVGAGI. The CDR3 region has the DNA TGTGCCAGCAGTTACGGGACAGCTTATAATGAGCAGTTCTTC. Amino acid sequence: CASSYGTAYNEQFF.

The gene calls are TRBV7-9 and TRBJ2-1; 10 bases match TRBD1. CDR1 and CDR2 from the germline V gene are SEHNR and FQNEAQ (reference sequence). V was pared by 5 bases and J by 0 bases, with 1 base of the junction left unmatched. This CDR3 has 15 amino acids. The CDR3 coding sequence is TGTGCCAGCAGCCGGACAGGGGGCTCCTACAATGAGCAGTTCTTC. As protein: CASSRTGGSYNEQFF.

The chain recombines TRBV7-8 with TRBJ2-1; TRBD2 matches at 9 bases. There are 16 residues in the CDR3. The germline CDR1 and CDR2 sequences are SGHVS and FQNEAQ. Losses at the gene ends were 5 bases for V and 0 bases for J; bases not matched to a gene: 5. The CDR3: CASSPQAGGSYNEQFF. The CDR3 nucleotides read TGTGCCAGCAGCCCCCAAGCGGGAGGCTCCTACAATGAGCAGTTCTTC.

V usage is TRBV4-1 and J usage is TRBJ2-7; weak D call: TRBD1 (5 bases). There are 14 residues in the CDR3. Per germline, CDR1 MGHRA and CDR2 YSYEKL. V lost 1 base, J lost 5 bases, and 12 bases lay in between. The CDR3, as DNA: TGCGCCAGCAGCCAAGGGGGCCTTGGGGACGAGCAGTACTTC. Translation: CASSQGGLGDEQYF.

This clone was observed a handful of times. The genes are TRBV9 and TRBJ1-1; D is ambiguous. Germline CDR1 reads SGDLS; CDR2 reads YYNGEE. CDR3 size: 14 residues. Deletions cut 0 bases from V and 4 bases from J, with 10 bases between. CDR3 amino acids: CASSVGSSSTEAFF. For the CDR3, the DNA is TGTGCCAGCAGCGTAGGCAGCAGTAGCACTGAAGCTTTCTTT. Variable domain in full (rest from reference TRBV9 and TRBJ1-1): DSGVTQTPKHLITATGQRVTLRCSPRSGDLSVYWYQQSLDQGLQFLIQYYNGEERAKGNILERFSAQQFPDLHSELNLSSLELGDSALYFCASSVGSSSTEAFFGQGTRLTVV.

This clone is medium-sized. The chain carries TRBV30 and TRBJ1-2; 8 bases are a match to TRBD1. This CDR3 contains 13 residues. Germline V gives CDR1 GTSNPN, CDR2 SVGIG (reference sequence). With V trimmed by 8 bases and J by 4 bases, 9 bases remained unmatched. This CDR3 is CAPTGGSFYGYTF. The DNA for the CDR3 is TGTGCCCCTACAGGGGGGTCCTTCTATGGCTACACCTTC.

This clone was observed a few times. The CDR3 is CASSETGGVYEQYF. The CDR3 DNA is TGTGCCAGCAGCGAGACAGGGGGCGTCTACGAGCAGTACTTC. This chain uses TRBV7-9 with TRBJ2-7; 10 bases agree with TRBD1. The CDR3 sequence is 14 residues long. Germline V CDR1 and CDR2: SEHNR, FQNEAQ (reference sequence). With 5 bases clipped from V and 3 bases from J, the junction kept 4 bases outside the gene matches.

The chain uses TRBV10-3 and TRBJ1-2, with a weak D call TRBD1 (5 bases). The germline CDR1 and CDR2 sequences are ENHRY and SYGVKD. This CDR3 is built from 15 residues. V was pared by 0 bases and J by 8 bases, with 16 bases between. The CDR3 nucleotides are TGTGCCATCAGTGAGTCCGGGGGGATTGGGGAAGGCTACACCTTC. This translates into CAISESGGIGEGYTF.

CDR3 in amino acids: CASSTQVWDEQFF. CDR3 nucleotides: TGTGCCAGCAGTACACAGGTCTGGGATGAGCAGTTCTTC. The chain is built from TRBV27 and TRBJ2-1; a possible D gene is TRBD1 (5 bases). CDR1 MNHEY and CDR2 SMNVEV come from the germline V gene (reference sequence). V shed 5 bases and J shed 8 bases, with 13 bases lying between them. The CDR3 is 13 residues long.

The J gene is TRBJ2-1, the V gene TRBV19, with 12 bases identical to TRBD2. The CDR3 consists of 16 residues. Germline lookup yields CDR1 LNHDA and CDR2 SQIVND (reference sequence). The V and J ends lost 4 bases and 3 bases, in that order; junction bases with no gene match: 4. The CDR3 region is CASSTRTSGNYNEQFF. CDR3 sequence (DNA): TGTGCCAGTAGTACCAGGACTAGCGGGAACTACAATGAGCAGTTCTTC.

The rearrangement joins TRBV5-6 to TRBJ2-3; 9 bases align to TRBD2. Trimming cost V 0 bases and J 15 bases; bases outside gene matches: 8. Germline CDR1 SGHDT, CDR2 YYEEEE. The CDR3 is 13 amino acids. CDR3 protein: CASSLVRGGAGYF. The CDR3, as DNA: TGTGCCAGCAGCTTGGTACGCGGGGGGGCCGGTTATTTT.

The V gene is TRBV6-5, the J gene TRBJ1-2; D perhaps matches TRBD1 (5 bases). V dropped 8 bases and J dropped 2 bases, with 9 bases sitting between them. This CDR3 region has 12 residues. Germline CDR1 MNHEY, CDR2 SVGAGI. The CDR3 nucleotides read TGTGCCAGCCTTCAGGGAAACTATGGCTACACCTTC. This gives the protein CASLQGNYGYTF.

V usage is TRBV2 and J usage is TRBJ2-1; 14 nucleotides line up with TRBD2. Losses at the gene ends were 2 bases for V and 7 bases for J; bases not matched to a gene: 4. This CDR3 region has 16 residues. In germline, CDR1 is SNHLY, CDR2 FYNNEI. The CDR3 sequence is CASSEFRTSGRNEQFF. The CDR3, as DNA: TGTGCCAGCAGTGAATTTAGGACTAGCGGGAGGAATGAGCAGTTCTTC.

The genes are TRBV28 and TRBJ2-1; D remains unclear. Trimming took off 1 base at V and 5 bases at J, with 9 bases between the two ends. This CDR3 is 14 amino acids long. Germline V gene sequence: CDR1 MDHEN, CDR2 SYDVKM. CDR3 in amino acids: CASSLFGPNNEQFF. CDR3 sequence (DNA): TGTGCCAGCAGTTTATTTGGACCCAACAATGAGCAGTTCTTC.

The chain couples TRBV28 to TRBJ1-4; a possible D gene is TRBD1 (6 bases). Germline loops: CDR1 MDHEN, CDR2 SYDVKM. This CDR3 comprises 13 residues. The germline V and J ends were trimmed by 6 bases and 8 bases, with 13 bases remaining between them. The CDR3: CASSPSGGEKLFF. Written as DNA, the CDR3 is TGTGCCAGCAGCCCTTCCGGGGGCGAAAAACTGTTTTTT.